Listed here are 14 T cell receptor beta chains from one sample, sequenced in a study of Ad26.COV2.S vaccination and SARS-CoV-2 variants (dated by TCRdb to the early 2020s). Receptor amplification or capture employed the immunoSEQ multiplex PCR assay. What TCRdb holds here is the immuneACCESS table cut down to in-frame rearrangements. Part of the clones is not present; checked against another copy, under half of the missing clones reflect an unresolved V gene, and the others are unexplained. This sample lists some 290,000 clones; around 83% were detected once. The ten largest clones take up 1.5% to 2.5% of the sample. The treatment or condition label of this sample denotes: about 20 received Ad26.COV2.S at low or high dose, single or two shots; about 5 received placebo; per-sample allocation not given. Repertoires of vaccine and placebo recipients were sequenced from samples taken on day 63 after the first injection.

Sequenced material: peripheral blood, taken in a trial of Ad26.COV2.S vaccine versus placebo. Every receptor here comes from a person between 18 and 65 years old who received the Ad26.COV2.S COVID-19 vaccine or a placebo.

The chain combines TRBV29-1 with TRBJ1-2; D not certain. CDR3 size: 13 residues. Germline V gene sequence: CDR1 SQVTM, CDR2 ANQGSEA. CDR3 sequence reads: CSVPLDGPYGYTF. CDR3 nucleotide sequence: TGCAGTGTCCCACTTGACGGCCCCTATGGCTACACCTTC.

The chain links TRBV4-1 to TRBJ2-5; 12 bases match TRBD2. CDR3 length: 17 residues. Trimming removed 0 bases from V and 2 bases from J; junction bases left unmatched: 4. Germline V gene data show CDR1 as MGHRA and CDR2 as YSYEKL. CDR3 sequence: CASSQDELAGGQETQYF. CDR3 DNA: TGCGCCAGCAGCCAAGATGAGCTAGCGGGGGGGCAAGAGACCCAGTACTTC.

The chain combines TRBV30 with TRBJ1-2, with D possibly matching TRBD1 (6 bases). V shed 1 base and J shed 7 bases, with 10 bases lying between them. This CDR3 comprises 12 residues. CDR1 GTSNPN and CDR2 SVGIG come from the germline V gene (reference sequence). The CDR3 region is CAWSGRGFGYTF. CDR3 nucleotides: TGTGCCTGGAGTGGCAGGGGCTTTGGCTACACCTTC.

The sample holds a few counts of this clone. The J gene is TRBJ2-7, the V gene TRBV5-1; 10 nucleotides line up with TRBD2. In germline, CDR1 is SGHRS, CDR2 YFSETQ. V dropped 0 bases and J dropped 4; count of bases not matched to a gene: 7. CDR3 length: 16 residues. CDR3 nucleotides: TGCGCCAGCAGCTTGGTCTGGAGCGGGGGGGAATACGAGCAGTACTTC. It is translated as CASSLVWSGGEYEQYF.

This clone has only a few counts. This chain links TRBV5-1 with TRBJ2-1; maybe TRBD1 (6 bases). Germline CDR1 and CDR2: SGHRS and YFSETQ. The CDR3 length is 15 residues. With 3 bases removed from V and 0 bases from J, the gap between germline ends came to 10 bases. This CDR3 is CASSSGQSSYNEQFF. The CDR3 nucleotides are TGCGCCAGCAGCTCCGGACAGAGCTCCTACAATGAGCAGTTCTTC.

In DNA, the CDR3 is TGTGCCAGCACAAAGGGGGCTGGCTATGGCTACACCTTC. This gives the protein CASTKGAGYGYTF. This chain uses TRBV12-3 or TRBV12-4 with TRBJ1-2; 7 positions match TRBD1. The CDR3 spans 13 residues. V trimming: 7 bases; J trimming: 4 bases; junction bases outside the gene matches: 6.

The J gene is TRBJ1-2, the V gene TRBV3-1 (or the pseudogene TRBV3-2); weak D call: TRBD1 (6 bases). The CDR3 is 15 residues long. Trimming left V 1 base short and J 2 bases short, with 11 bases between. Germline CDR1 is LGHDT and CDR2 is YNNKEL (reference sequence). CDR3 coding DNA: TGTGCCAGCAGCCAAGCAGGGGTGGCAAACTATGGCTACACCTTC. Translated, it gives CASSQAGVANYGYTF.

The chain combines TRBV9 with TRBJ2-1; TRBD2 might be the D (6 bases). Germline CDR1 reads SGDLS; CDR2 reads YYNGEE. V gave up 0 bases and J gave up 3 bases, with 10 bases separating them. The length of the CDR3 is 15 residues. CDR3 coding DNA: TGTGCCAGCAGCGTAGGGGAGGATATCTACAATGAGCAGTTCTTC. Amino acid sequence: CASSVGEDIYNEQFF.

This chain joins TRBV7-6 and TRBJ1-3; D not certain. Germline assignment: CDR1 SGHVS and CDR2 FNYEAQ. CDR3 length: 14 amino acids. V gave up 5 bases and J gave up 2 bases, with 10 bases separating them. The CDR3: CASSPTATGNTIYF. In DNA form, the CDR3 reads TGTGCCAGCAGCCCGACGGCAACTGGAAACACCATATATTTT.

V is TRBV5-1 and J is TRBJ1-4; D unresolved. V lost 4 bases and J lost 8, with 15 bases in between. CDR1 and CDR2 from the germline V gene are SGHRS and YFSETQ. This CDR3 is 14 amino acids long. CDR3 sequence: CASSLVLEGEKLFF. The CDR3 coding sequence is TGCGCCAGCAGCCTCGTTCTGGAGGGAGAAAAACTGTTTTTT.

The J gene is TRBJ1-1, the V gene TRBV7-9; TRBD1 matches 7 bases. Per germline, CDR1 SEHNR and CDR2 FQNEAQ (reference sequence). The V and J ends lost 1 base and 1 base, in that order; junction bases with no gene match: 3. The length of the CDR3 is 15 residues. CDR3 coding DNA: TGTGCCAGCAGCTTAGAGAACAGGGGGAACACTGAAGCTTTCTTT. This encodes CASSLENRGNTEAFF.

On this clone itself: This sample also contains other DNA sequences that code for the same CDR3. This chain joins TRBV19 and TRBJ2-5, with TRBD2 identical over 7 bases. J lost 2 bases, V lost 5 bases, and 2 bases had no gene match. Per germline, CDR1 LNHDA and CDR2 SQIVND (reference sequence). This CDR3 spans 13 amino acids. CDR3 in amino acids: CASSEAGQETQYF. CDR3 DNA: TGTGCCAGTAGTGAAGCGGGGCAAGAGACCCAGTACTTC.

In its sample, this clone was seen once. The chain uses TRBV10-3 and TRBJ2-1, with D possibly being TRBD1 (6 bases). Germline V gene data show CDR1 as ENHRY and CDR2 as SYGVKD. V lost 6 bases, J lost 8 bases, and 26 bases lay in between. The CDR3 has 17 residues. The CDR3 region is CAIRRTEQGRWGDEQFF. Written as DNA, the CDR3 is TGTGCCATCAGGCGAACCGAACAGGGCCGGTGGGGAGATGAGCAGTTCTTC.

The chain has TRBV6-2 or TRBV6-3 and TRBJ1-1; the match to TRBD1 covers 7 bases. In germline, CDR1 is MNHEY, CDR2 SVGEGT. The CDR3 loop spans 16 amino acids. V shed 0 bases, J shed 4 bases, and the junction held 8 bases outside the gene matches. This CDR3 is CASSYSPDRASTEAFF. CDR3 coding DNA: TGTGCCAGCAGTTACTCTCCCGACAGGGCCAGCACTGAAGCTTTCTTT.